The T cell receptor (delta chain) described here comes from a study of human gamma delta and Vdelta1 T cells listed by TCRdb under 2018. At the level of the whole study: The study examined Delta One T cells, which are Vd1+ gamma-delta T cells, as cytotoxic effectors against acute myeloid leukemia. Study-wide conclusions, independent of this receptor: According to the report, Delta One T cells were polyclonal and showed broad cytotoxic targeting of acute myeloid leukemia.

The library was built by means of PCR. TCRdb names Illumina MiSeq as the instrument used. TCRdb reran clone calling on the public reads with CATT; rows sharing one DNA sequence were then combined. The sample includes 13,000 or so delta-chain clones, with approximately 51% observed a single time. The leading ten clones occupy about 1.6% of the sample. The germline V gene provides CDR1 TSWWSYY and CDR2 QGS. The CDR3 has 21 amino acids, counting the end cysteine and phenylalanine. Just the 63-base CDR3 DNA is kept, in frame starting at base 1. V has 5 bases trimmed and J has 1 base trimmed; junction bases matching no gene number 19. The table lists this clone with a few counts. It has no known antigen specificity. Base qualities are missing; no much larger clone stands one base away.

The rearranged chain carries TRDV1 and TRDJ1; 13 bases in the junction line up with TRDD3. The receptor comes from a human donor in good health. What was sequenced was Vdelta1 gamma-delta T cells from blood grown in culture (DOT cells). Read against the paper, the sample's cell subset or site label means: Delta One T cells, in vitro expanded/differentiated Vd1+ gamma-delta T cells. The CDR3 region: CALGPTFLQTGGYGGTDKLIF. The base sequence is TGTGCTCTTGGGCCCACCTTCCTCCAAACTGGGGGATACGGGGGCACCGATAAACTCATCTTT.